This T cell receptor beta chain was documented in a study of read filtering for tumor transcriptome and immune sequencing. General study results and limits: IR-seq and RNA-seq agreed better without single-read clonotypes.

This CDR3 region has 15 residues. From germline, CDR1 is MDHEN and CDR2 SYDVKM. The ends were cut back, 6 bases at V and 1 base at J, with 13 bases in the middle. A note on this clonotype: Antigen unknown.

The library was built from 400 ng RNA with molecular barcoded adaptors for alpha/delta and beta/gamma chains. TCRdb used MiXCR to reprocess the reads, holding one entry per CDR3 protein. The data show 75,000 to 95,000 distinct CDR3 sequences, roughly 21% seen once. This rearrangement joins TRBV28 to TRBJ1-5; D is unresolved. Sequencing was performed on a population of CD138-negative cells sorted from bone marrow. The source of this sequence is a donor at least 40 years old with multiple myeloma. The CDR3 nucleotides are TGTGCCAGCAGGAGCTTGGCAGACAGCAATCAGCCCCAGCATTTT. It specifies CASRSLADSNQPQHF. Supplemented by reference TRBV28 and TRBJ1-5, the full variable domain reads DVKVTQSSRYLVKRTGEKVFLECVQDMDHENMFWYRQDPGLGLRLIYFSYDVKMKEKGDIPEGYSVSREKKERFSLILESASTNQTSMYLCASRSLADSNQPQHFGDGTRLSIL.